These T cell receptor beta chains were read from a single sample in a study of chemoradiotherapy in HPV16-positive cancers. Data came from immunoSEQ multiplex PCR; TCRdb stores just in-frame clones and leaves some out. The sample has 25,000 to 40,000 clones, around 88% seen once; the top ten hold 4.5% to 5.5%. This sample comprised blood, obtained from a patient who underwent chemoradiotherapy. These receptors originate from a human donor with HPV-associated anogenital cancer. Each CDR3 is given with its conserved first and last residue. D genes are given only for firm matches. Only part of the rows carry a size: once, few, many, or a class if the clone is expanded.

abundance,j_gene,d_gene,v_gene,CDR3nt,CDR3aa
.,TRBJ1-2,.,TRBV7-9,TGTGCCAGCAGCTTAGCGGGCATCGATCCCGGTTATGGCTACACCTTC,CASSLAGIDPGYGYTF
.,TRBJ1-1,.,TRBV5-4,TGTGCCAGCAGCTTGGCGGGATTCGGGCAAAGGACTGAAGCTTTCTTT,CASSLAGFGQRTEAFF
.,TRBJ1-1,TRBD1,TRBV19,TGTGCCAGTAGTATACAGGGGGCGCGCACTGAAGCTTTCTTT,CASSIQGARTEAFF
.,TRBJ2-2,.,TRBV19,TGTGCCAGTAGTATAGCCCAGACCGGGGAGCTGTTTTTT,CASSIAQTGELFF
.,TRBJ2-2,.,TRBV18,TGTGCCAGCTCACCATCCCCAAGTCGTCCAGGGAACGCCGGGGAGCTGTTTTTT,CASSPSPSRPGNAGELFF
.,TRBJ1-1,.,TRBV7-3,TGTGCCAGCAGTGACCGGGGAGGCACTGAAGCTTTCTTT,CASSDRGGTEAFF
.,TRBJ2-3,.,TRBV29-1,TGCAGCGCCAGACCCCATCCCACAGATACGCAGTATTTT,CSARPHPTDTQYF
.,TRBJ2-3,.,TRBV7-9,TGTGCCAGCAGCTTAGCGGCTACGCAGTATTTT,CASSLAATQYF
.,TRBJ2-6,.,TRBV4-1,TGCGCCAGCAGCCATCCTGGAGGGACTGGGGCCAACGTCCTGACTTTC,CASSHPGGTGANVLTF
.,TRBJ2-4,.,TRBV7-9,TGTGCCAGCAGCTCGACAGGGAGGGAAACATTGACCAAAAACATTCAGTACTTC,CASSSTGRETLTKNIQYF
.,TRBJ2-2,TRBD2,TRBV19,TGTGCCAGCCGCAACCTACCTATATTTGCGGGAGGGCCTAAGAACACCGGGGAGCTGTTTTTT,CASRNLPIFAGGPKNTGELFF
.,TRBJ2-1,.,TRBV28,TGTGCCAGCATCAGCGGCCTAATGTACAATGAGCAGTTCTTC,CASISGLMYNEQFF
.,TRBJ2-2,.,TRBV4-2,TGTGCCAGCAGCCAAGGAGTAGGGGCCGGGGAGCTGTTTTTT,CASSQGVGAGELFF
few,TRBJ2-3,.,TRBV5-1,TGCGCCAGCAGCTTGGAGGGCCAAGGCACAGATACGCAGTATTTT,CASSLEGQGTDTQYF
.,TRBJ2-3,TRBD1,TRBV5-1,TGCGCCAGCAGCGTAGACAGGGGAGCAGATACGCAGTATTTT,CASSVDRGADTQYF
.,TRBJ2-7,.,TRBV19,TGTGCCAGTAGTATAGCGGGAAACTACGAGCAGTACTTC,CASSIAGNYEQYF
.,TRBJ1-6,.,TRBV30,TGTGCCGGCCGGGGGATGAGCTCCTATAATTCACCCCTCCACTTT,CAGRGMSSYNSPLHF